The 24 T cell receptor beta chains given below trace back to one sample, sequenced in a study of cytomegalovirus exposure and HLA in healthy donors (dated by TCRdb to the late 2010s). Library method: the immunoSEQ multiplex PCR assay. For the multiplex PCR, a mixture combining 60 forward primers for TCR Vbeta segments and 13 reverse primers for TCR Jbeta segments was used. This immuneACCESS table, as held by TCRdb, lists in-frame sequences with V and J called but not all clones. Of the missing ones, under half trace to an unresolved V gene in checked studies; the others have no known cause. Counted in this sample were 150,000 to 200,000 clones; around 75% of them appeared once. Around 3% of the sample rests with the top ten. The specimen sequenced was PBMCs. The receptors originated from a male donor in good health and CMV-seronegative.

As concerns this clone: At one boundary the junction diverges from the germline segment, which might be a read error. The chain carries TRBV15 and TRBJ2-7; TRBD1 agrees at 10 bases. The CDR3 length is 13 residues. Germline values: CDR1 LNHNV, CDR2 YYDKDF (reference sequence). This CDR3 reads CATSGDRGYGQYF. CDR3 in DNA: TGTGCCACCAGCGGGGACAGGGGATACGGGCAGTACTTC. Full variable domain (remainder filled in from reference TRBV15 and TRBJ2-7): DAMVIQNPRYQVTQFGKPVTLSCSQTLNHNVMYWYQQKSSQAPKLLFHYYDKDFNNEADTPDNFQSRRPNTSFCFLDIRSPGLGDTAMYLCATSGDRGYGQYFGPGTRLTVT.

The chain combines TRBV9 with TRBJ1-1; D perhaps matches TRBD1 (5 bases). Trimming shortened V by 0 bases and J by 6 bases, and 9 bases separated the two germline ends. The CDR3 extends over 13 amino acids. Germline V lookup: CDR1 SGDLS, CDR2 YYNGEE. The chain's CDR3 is CASSVGAGSEAFF. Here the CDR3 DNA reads TGTGCCAGCAGCGTAGGAGCAGGGTCTGAAGCTTTCTTT.

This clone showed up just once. The CDR3 nucleotides read TGTGCCAGCAGACCAACCCCGACTAGCGATGAGCAGTTCTTC. This encodes CASRPTPTSDEQFF. This sequence joins TRBV2 and TRBJ2-1; TRBD2 agrees at 8 bases. J gave up 8 bases and V 6 bases, and 9 bases lay outside the gene matches. CDR3 length: 14 amino acids. Germline CDR1 and CDR2: SNHLY and FYNNEI. Looking up the rest from reference TRBV2 and TRBJ2-1 gives the full variable domain: EPEVTQTPSHQVTQMGQEVILRCVPISNHLYFYWYRQILGQKVEFLVSFYNNEISEKSEIFDDQFSVERPDGSNFTLKIRSTKLEDSAMYFCASRPTPTSDEQFFGPGTRLTVL.

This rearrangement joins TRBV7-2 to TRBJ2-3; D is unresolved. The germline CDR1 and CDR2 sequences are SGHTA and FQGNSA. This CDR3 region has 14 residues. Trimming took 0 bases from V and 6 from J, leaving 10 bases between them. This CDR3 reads CASSLASGADTQYF. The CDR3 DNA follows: TGTGCCAGCAGCTTAGCGAGTGGAGCGGATACGCAGTATTTT.

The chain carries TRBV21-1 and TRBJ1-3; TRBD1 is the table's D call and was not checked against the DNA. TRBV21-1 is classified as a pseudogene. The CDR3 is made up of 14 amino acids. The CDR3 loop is CAILNRARGNAIYF. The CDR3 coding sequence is TGTGCCATTCTGAACAGGGCTCGTGGAAACGCCATATATTTT.

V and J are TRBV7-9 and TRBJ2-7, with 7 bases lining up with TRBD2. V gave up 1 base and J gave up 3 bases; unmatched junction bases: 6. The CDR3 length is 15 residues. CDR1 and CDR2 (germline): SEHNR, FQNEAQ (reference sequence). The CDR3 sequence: CASSLEGASGYEQYF. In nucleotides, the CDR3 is TGTGCCAGCAGCTTAGAGGGCGCTAGCGGCTACGAGCAGTACTTC. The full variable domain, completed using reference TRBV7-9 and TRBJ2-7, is DTGVSQNPRHKITKRGQNVTFRCDPISEHNRLYWYRQTLGQGPEFLTYFQNEAQLEKSRLLSDRFSAERPKGSFSTLEIQRTEQGDSAMYLCASSLEGASGYEQYFGPGTRLTVT.

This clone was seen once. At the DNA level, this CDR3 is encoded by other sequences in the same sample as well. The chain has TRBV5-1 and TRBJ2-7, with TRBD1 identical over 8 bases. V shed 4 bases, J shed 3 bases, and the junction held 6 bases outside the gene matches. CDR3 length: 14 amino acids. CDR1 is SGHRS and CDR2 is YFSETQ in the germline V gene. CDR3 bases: TGCGCCAGCAGCCTCGGACAGGGCGGCTACGAGCAGTACTTC. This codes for CASSLGQGGYEQYF. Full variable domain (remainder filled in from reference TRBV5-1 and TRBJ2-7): KAGVTQTPRYLIKTRGQQVTLSCSPISGHRSVSWYQQTPGQGLQFLFEYFSETQRNKGNFPGRFSGRQFSNSRSEMNVSTLELGDSALYLCASSLGQGGYEQYFGPGTRLTVT.

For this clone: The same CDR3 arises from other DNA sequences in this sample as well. CDR3: CAWSWEGEQYF. The CDR3 DNA is TGTGCCTGGAGCTGGGAGGGAGAGCAGTACTTC. The chain links TRBV30 to TRBJ2-7; TRBD2 agrees at 7 bases. Germline CDR1 and CDR2: GTSNPN and SVGIG (reference sequence). CDR3 size: 11 residues. The J segment lost 7 bases and the V segment lost 3 bases, leaving 3 bases of the junction unmatched.

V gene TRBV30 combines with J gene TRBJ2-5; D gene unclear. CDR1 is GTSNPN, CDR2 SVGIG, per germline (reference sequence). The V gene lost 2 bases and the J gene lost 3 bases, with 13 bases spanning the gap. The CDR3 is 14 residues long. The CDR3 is CAWSLAATEETQYF. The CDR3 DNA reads TGTGCCTGGAGTTTAGCCGCGACGGAAGAGACCCAGTACTTC.

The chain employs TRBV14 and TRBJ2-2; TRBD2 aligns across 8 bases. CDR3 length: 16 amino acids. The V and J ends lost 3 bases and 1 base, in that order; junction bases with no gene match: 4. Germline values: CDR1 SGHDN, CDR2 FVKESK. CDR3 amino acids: CASSHGLALNTGELFF. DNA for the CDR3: TGTGCCAGCAGCCATGGACTAGCCCTGAACACCGGGGAGCTGTTTTTT.

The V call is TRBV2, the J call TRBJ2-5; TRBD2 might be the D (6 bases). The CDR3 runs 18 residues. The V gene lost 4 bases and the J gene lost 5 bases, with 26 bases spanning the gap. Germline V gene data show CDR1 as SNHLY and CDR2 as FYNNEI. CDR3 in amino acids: CASSVDSPNLTGGETQYF. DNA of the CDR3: TGTGCCAGCAGTGTAGACAGCCCTAACTTAACCGGAGGGGAGACCCAGTACTTC.

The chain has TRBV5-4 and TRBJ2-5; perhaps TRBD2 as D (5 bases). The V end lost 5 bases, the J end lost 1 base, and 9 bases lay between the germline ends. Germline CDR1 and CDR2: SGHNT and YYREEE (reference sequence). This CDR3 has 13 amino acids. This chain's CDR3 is CASSPGTQETQYF. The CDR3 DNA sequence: TGTGCCAGCAGTCCGGGAACCCAAGAGACCCAGTACTTC.

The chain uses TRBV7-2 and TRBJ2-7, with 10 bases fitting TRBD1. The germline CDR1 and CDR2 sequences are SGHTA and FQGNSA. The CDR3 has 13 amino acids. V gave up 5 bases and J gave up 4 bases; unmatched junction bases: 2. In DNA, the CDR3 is TGTGCCAGCAGCCGGGACAGGGGATACGAGCAGTACTTC. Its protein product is CASSRDRGYEQYF.

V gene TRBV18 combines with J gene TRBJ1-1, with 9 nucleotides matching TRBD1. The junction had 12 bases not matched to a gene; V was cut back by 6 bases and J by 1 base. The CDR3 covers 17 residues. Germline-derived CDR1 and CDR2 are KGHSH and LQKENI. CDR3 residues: CASSPPEQGARNTEAFF. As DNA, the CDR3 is TGTGCCAGCTCGCCTCCAGAACAGGGGGCGAGGAACACTGAAGCTTTCTTT.

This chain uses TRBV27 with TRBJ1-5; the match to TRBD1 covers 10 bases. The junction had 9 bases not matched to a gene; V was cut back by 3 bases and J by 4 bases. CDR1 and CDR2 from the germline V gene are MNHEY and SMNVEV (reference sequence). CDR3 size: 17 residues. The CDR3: CASSLLQGQGPNQPQHF. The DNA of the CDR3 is TGTGCCAGCAGTTTGCTCCAGGGACAGGGGCCGAATCAGCCCCAGCATTTT.

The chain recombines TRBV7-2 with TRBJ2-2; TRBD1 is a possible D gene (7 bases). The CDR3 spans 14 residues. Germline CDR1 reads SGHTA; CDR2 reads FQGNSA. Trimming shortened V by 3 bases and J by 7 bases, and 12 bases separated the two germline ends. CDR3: CASSFQGGSGELFF. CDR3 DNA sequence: TGTGCCAGCAGCTTCCAGGGGGGAAGCGGGGAGCTGTTTTTT.

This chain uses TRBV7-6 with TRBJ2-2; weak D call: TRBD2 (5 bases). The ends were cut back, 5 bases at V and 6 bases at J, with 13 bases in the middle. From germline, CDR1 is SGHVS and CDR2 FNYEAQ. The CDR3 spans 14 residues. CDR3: CASSPELGAGELFF. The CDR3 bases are TGTGCCAGCAGCCCGGAACTAGGTGCCGGGGAGCTGTTTTTT.

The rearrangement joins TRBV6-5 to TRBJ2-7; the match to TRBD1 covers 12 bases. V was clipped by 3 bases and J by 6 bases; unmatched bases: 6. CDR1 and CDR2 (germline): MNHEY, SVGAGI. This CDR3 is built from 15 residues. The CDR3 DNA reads TGTGCCAGCAGTTATTTGGGGACAGGGGGCCTCGAGCAGTACTTC. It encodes CASSYLGTGGLEQYF.

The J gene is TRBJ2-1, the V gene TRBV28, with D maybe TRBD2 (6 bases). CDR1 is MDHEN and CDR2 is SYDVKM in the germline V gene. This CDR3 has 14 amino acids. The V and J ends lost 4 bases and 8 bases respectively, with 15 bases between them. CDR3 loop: CASSSPGWGDEQFF. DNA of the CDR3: TGTGCCAGCAGTTCCCCGGGCTGGGGGGATGAGCAGTTCTTC.

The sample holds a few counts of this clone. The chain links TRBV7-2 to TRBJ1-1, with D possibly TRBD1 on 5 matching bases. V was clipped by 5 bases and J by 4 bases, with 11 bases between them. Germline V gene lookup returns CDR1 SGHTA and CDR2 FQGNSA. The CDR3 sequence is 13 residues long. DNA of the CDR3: TGTGCCAGCAGCCAAGGGGTTGGCACTGAAGCTTTCTTT. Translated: CASSQGVGTEAFF.

CDR3 region: CASSLRTSGRASPYEQYF. As DNA, the CDR3 is TGCGCCAGCAGCCTAAGAACTAGCGGGAGGGCCTCCCCCTACGAGCAGTACTTC. V and J are TRBV4-1 and TRBJ2-7; TRBD2 matches 13 bases. The CDR3 length is 18 residues. From germline, CDR1 is MGHRA and CDR2 YSYEKL. The V segment lost 4 bases and the J segment 2 bases; nucleotides outside the gene matches: 11.

CDR3 in DNA: TGCGCCAGCAGCTTGTCCGGGGGGCCCACAGATACGCAGTATTTT. Translated: CASSLSGGPTDTQYF. This chain uses TRBV5-1 with TRBJ2-3; weak D call: TRBD2 (7 bases). The ends were cut back, 1 base at V and 2 bases at J, with 11 bases in the middle. Germline CDR1 and CDR2: SGHRS and YFSETQ. This CDR3 is 15 amino acids long.

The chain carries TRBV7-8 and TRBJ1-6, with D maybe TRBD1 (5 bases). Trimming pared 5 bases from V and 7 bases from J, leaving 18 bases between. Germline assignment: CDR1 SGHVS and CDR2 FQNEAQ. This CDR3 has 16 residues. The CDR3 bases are TGTGCCAGCAGCCCAGGGTCAGGCCGAGGCAATTCACCCCTCCACTTT. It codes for CASSPGSGRGNSPLHF.

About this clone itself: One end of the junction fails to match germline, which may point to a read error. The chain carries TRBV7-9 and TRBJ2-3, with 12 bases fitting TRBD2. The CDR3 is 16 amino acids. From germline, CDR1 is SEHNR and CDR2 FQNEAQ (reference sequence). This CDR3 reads CSSSLSSGGALDTQYF. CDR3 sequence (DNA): TGTTCCAGCAGCTTATCTAGCGGGGGGGCCTTGGATACGCAGTATTTT.